What follows are 18 T cell receptor beta chains derived from one specimen sequenced in a study of tumor-infiltrating lymphocytes in primary liver carcinoma. Priming with a constant-region primer yielded TCR beta cDNA from roughly 500 ng total RNA. Three nested multiplex PCR rounds, a slightly modified ARM-PCR, produced the libraries for TCR beta. Investigators reported that the first two PCR rounds, at roughly 10 cycles each, used TRBV1-TRBV30 forward primers with a C-beta reverse primer. TCRdb fed the multiplex PCR reads into MiXCR, producing one record per CDR3 protein. The sample records 20,000 to 25,000 distinct CDR3 sequences, 75% to 85% being singletons. Without any cell sorting, about 20-32 mg of bulk tissue yielded co-extracted RNA and DNA. Specimen: liver tumor tissue from sampling region 2. Described subset: tumor region T2, inferior pole. These receptors all stem from a woman aged 25 to 39 with primary liver carcinoma and hepatitis B virus infection.

This clonotype was seen many times. This chain uses TRBV29-1 with TRBJ2-7, with 10 bases fitting TRBD2. CDR3 size: 14 residues. V gave up 5 bases and J gave up 2 bases; unmatched junction bases: 6. Germline loops: CDR1 SQVTM, CDR2 ANQGSEA. CDR3 in amino acids: CSVSWGLATYEQYF. DNA for the CDR3: TGCAGCGTTAGCTGGGGACTAGCGACCTACGAGCAGTACTTC.

In regard to this clonotype: This CDR3 is missing its conserved last phenylalanine or tryptophan, likely due to a read error. J is TRBJ2-5 and V is TRBV10-3, with D unresolved. This CDR3 is built from 15 residues. CDR1 is ENHRY and CDR2 is SYGVKD in the germline V gene. CDR3: CAINESATRQETQYP. In nucleotides, the CDR3 is TGTGCCATCAATGAGTCGGCTACCAGACAAGAGACCCAGTACCCC.

For this clonotype: The junction differs from germline at one of its ends, possibly a read error. The genes are TRBV5-6 and TRBJ1-6; D uncertain. The CDR3 runs to 14 residues. Germline CDR1 SGHDT, CDR2 YYEEEE. The CDR3 DNA sequence: TGTGTCAGCAACTTGGTAGCACCGGGATCACCCCTCCACTTT. Translation: CVSNLVAPGSPLHF. The whole variable domain, filled in from reference TRBV5-6 and TRBJ1-6, reads DAGVTQSPTHLIKTRGQQVTLRCSPKSGHDTVSWYQQALGQGPQFIFQYYEEEERQRGNFPDRFSGHQFPNYSSELNVNALLLGDSALYLCVSNLVAPGSPLHFGNGTRLTVT.

The J gene is TRBJ1-1, the V gene TRBV28, with TRBD1 as a possible D gene (6 bases). CDR1 is MDHEN and CDR2 is SYDVKM in the germline V gene. The CDR3 extends over 13 amino acids. Trimming cost V 7 bases and J 12 bases, with 21 bases left between them. DNA of the CDR3: TGTGCCAGCACTAGGGACACGGTTAATGCAACTTTCTTT. Protein sequence: CASTRDTVNATFF.

The count of this clonotype is one. V is TRBV11-2 and J is TRBJ2-1; 11 bases fit TRBD2. V lost 5 bases, J lost 8 bases, and 11 bases stayed unmatched. There are 16 residues in the CDR3. Per the germline V gene, CDR1 is SGHAT and CDR2 is FQNNGV. DNA of the CDR3: TGTGCCAGCAGCACCTATCTAGCGGGAGGTTACGATGAGCAGTTCTTC. Its translation is CASSTYLAGGYDEQFF.

This clonotype showed up just a few times. A much larger clone differs by one base, so this may be a read error. This chain uses TRBV14 with TRBJ2-1; D may be TRBD1 (5 bases). CDR1 and CDR2 (germline): SGHDN, FVKESK. CDR3 length: 12 residues. As DNA, the CDR3 is TGTGCCAGCGGCCAAGTTCAGGGTGAGCAGTTCTTC. Its protein is CASGQVQGEQFF.

About this clonotype: As the CDR3 is not closed by the conserved phenylalanine or tryptophan, this likely results from a read error. The DNA is left out, because the CDR3 cannot be placed on it with certainty; the CDR3 is given as TCRdb lists it. The chain recombines TRBV11-2 with TRBJ1-5. From its first to its last residue, the CDR3 has 15 amino acids. Germline CDR1 SGHAT, CDR2 FQNNGV. The CDR3 loop reads CASSLEPSPLQPRHL.

On this clonotype: At one of its ends the junction is not consistent with the germline gene, which may arise from a read error. The chain combines TRBV7-8 with TRBJ1-2; 9 bases agree with TRBD1. Germline assignment: CDR1 SGHVS and CDR2 FQNEAQ. This CDR3 is 15 amino acids long. Here the CDR3 DNA reads TGTGCCAGTAGCTTAGACAGGGGGATCCTCTATGGCTACACCTTC. Protein product: CASSLDRGILYGYTF.

Concerning this clonotype: The junction differs from germline at one of its ends, possibly a read error. The chain combines TRBV4-3 with TRBJ2-1; 9 nucleotides line up with TRBD2. The CDR3 is 16 amino acids. Germline V gene lookup returns CDR1 LGHNA and CDR2 YSLEER. Here the CDR3 DNA reads TGCGCCAGCAGCCAATACATAGCGGGAGCCAGAGATGAACAGTTCTTC. Its translation is CASSQYIAGARDEQFF.

In its sample, this clonotype ranks as large. The chain couples TRBV4-3 to TRBJ2-7; 7 bases fit TRBD2. This CDR3 is 18 amino acids long. V gave up 1 base and J gave up 3 bases; unmatched junction bases: 15. Per the germline V gene, CDR1 is LGHNA and CDR2 is YSLEER. CDR3 sequence reads: CASSQAVTGGHISYEQYF. DNA for the CDR3: TGCGCCAGCAGCCAAGCTGTGACGGGGGGTCACATTAGCTACGAGCAGTACTTC.

This clonotype was seen many times. A read error may account for a junction end that differs from germline. The genes are TRBV11-2 and TRBJ2-1; D might be TRBD1 or TRBD2, each matching 5 bases. Germline CDR1 reads SGHAT; CDR2 reads FQNNGV. CDR3 length: 14 residues. The DNA of the CDR3 is TGTGGCAGCAGCCATCGAGGGGCCTACAATGAGCAGTTCTTC. Protein: CGSSHRGAYNEQFF.

Worth noting for this clonotype: The final CDR3 position lacks the conserved phenylalanine or tryptophan, pointing to a likely read error. V gene TRBV7-9 combines with J gene TRBJ1-4; D gene uncertain. Trimming took off 2 bases at V and 8 bases at J, with 18 bases between the two ends. Germline loops: CDR1 SEHNR, CDR2 FQNEAQ (reference sequence). The CDR3 has 16 amino acids. CDR3: CASSLKRCGFFEKLFL. The CDR3, as DNA: TGTGCCAGCAGCTTAAAAAGGTGCGGATTCTTCGAAAAACTGTTTTTA.

Comments on this clonotype: An end of the junction differs from the germline gene, which may be a read error. The genes are TRBV11-2 and TRBJ2-2; possible D gene TRBD2, 5 bases. The length of the CDR3 is 18 residues. Germline V gives CDR1 SGHAT, CDR2 FQNNGV. This CDR3 reads CTSSSPREGGPNTGELFF. CDR3 nucleotides: TGTACCAGCAGCTCACCCCGAGAAGGAGGCCCGAACACCGGGGAGCTGTTTTTT.

This clonotype was seen only once. The V call is TRBV6-6, the J call TRBJ2-1; possibly TRBD1 for D (5 bases). The CDR3 has 15 amino acids. Trimming removed 6 bases at V and 7 bases at J, with 19 bases between. In germline, CDR1 is MNHNY, CDR2 SVGAGI (reference sequence). The CDR3 region has the DNA TGTGCCAGCAGCTACCCGAACAGGTGTGGTAATGAGCAGTTCTTC. Translation gives CASSYPNRCGNEQFF.

For this clonotype: One junction end disagrees with the germline gene, perhaps due to a read error. This rearrangement joins TRBV11-3 to TRBJ2-7, with D possibly being TRBD1 or TRBD2 (5 bases each). This CDR3 spans 15 amino acids. CDR1 and CDR2 from the germline V gene are SGHNT and YENEEA. CDR3 sequence: CASSLDRGPSYEQYF. CDR3 DNA sequence: TGTGCCAGCAGCTTAGACCGGGGCCCCTCCTACGAGCAATACTTC.

This clonotype came up once. The junction shows a germline mismatch at one end, possibly a read error. The J gene is TRBJ1-1, the V gene TRBV13; the match to TRBD1 covers 10 bases. The CDR3 is 14 amino acids. The germline V gene has CDR1 PRHDT and CDR2 FYEKMQ (reference sequence). For the CDR3, the DNA is TGTACCAGCAGGACAGGGGGTGCAAACGCTGAAGCTTTATTT. As protein: CTSRTGGANAEALF.

Notes on this clonotype: No conserved phenylalanine or tryptophan is present at the end of the CDR3, so a read error is the likely explanation. V and J are TRBV11-2 and TRBJ2-3; the match to TRBD2 covers 7 bases. The CDR3 is 18 amino acids. Looked up from germline, CDR1 is SGHAT and CDR2 is FQNNGV. CDR3 DNA sequence: TGTGCCAGCGGCTTCACCTTTGGGACTGGCGGGAGTTTAGATACGCAGTATTAT. Translating gives CASGFTFGTGGSLDTQYY.

On this clonotype: One junction end does not reproduce the germline sequence, and a read error may be involved. This chain joins TRBV6-5 and TRBJ2-2, with 8 bases that match TRBD1. Germline loops: CDR1 MNHEY, CDR2 SVGAGI. This CDR3 has 15 residues. CDR3 bases: TGTGCCAGCAGTCCGCGGACAGGGCCTACCGGGGAACTGTTTTTT. It is translated as CASSPRTGPTGELFF.